This TCR beta chain stems from a study of T cell responses to AZD1222 COVID-19 vaccine. Trimming at V came to 0 bases and at J to 1 base, leaving 4 bases not matched to a gene. This CDR3 contains 17 residues. Germline-derived CDR1 and CDR2 are SEHNR and FQNEAQ (reference sequence). This table comes from immunoSEQ multiplex PCR, and its TCRdb copy is limited to in-frame clones, with some not included. The top ten clones hold around 24% of a sample with 70,000 or so clones, 87% of them seen once. This clone appeared once. The receptor's source is an adult in good health. J is TRBJ2-2 and V is TRBV7-9; 8 nucleotides line up with TRBD2. Sequencing used peripheral blood, obtained on day 0 of AZD1222 vaccination. The CDR3 nucleotides read TGTGCCAGCAGCTTAGCGAGGCTAGCGGGGAACACCGGGGAGCTGTTTTTT. It is translated as CASSLARLAGNTGELFF.